This T cell receptor (beta chain) was retrieved from a study of CD8+CD57+ T cells in acquired aplastic anemia. The wider study: When averaged, DNA from sorted CD4+ and CD8+ cells came to around 3.4 ug. General study points: Approximately 29 was the count of CD8+ CDR3 sequences that patients shared with controls.

V lost 5 bases, J lost 0 bases, and 18 bases stayed unmatched. This CDR3 contains 20 residues. Per germline, CDR1 SGHVS and CDR2 FNYEAQ. TCR beta VDJ combinations and CDR3 sequences were profiled from genomic DNA. TCRdb ran MiXCR on the reads and lists one entry per CDR3 protein. The table shows 310,000 or so distinct CDR3 sequences, with 45% to 65% occurring only once. Patients picked for sequencing had shown CD8+CD57+ cell expansion detected by flow cytometry. The study sampled blood from patients who had received no therapy. Comments on this clonotype: Its target is not known.

The sequenced material came from sorted CD4+, CD8+, or CD8+CD57+ T cells (not recorded which) from PBMCs. The V and J genes are TRBV7-6 and TRBJ1-1; TRBD1 agrees at 10 bases. This TCR derives from a human donor with aplastic anemia. DNA of the CDR3: TGTGCCAGCAGCACGCGGGGACAGGGGACGTGGGCCTCCATGAACACTGAAGCTTTCTTT. Translated, it gives CASSTRGQGTWASMNTEAFF.